The 4 T cell receptor beta chains below all came from one sample that was sequenced in a study of shared clonotypes between healthy human individuals (dated by TCRdb to the early 2020s). The library relied on the immunoSEQ multiplex PCR assay. TCRdb limited this immuneACCESS table to in-frame rearrangements with V and J called. A share of clones is missing; checked studies link under half to unresolved V genes, and the rest is unexplained. The sample table lists around 2,000,000 clones, roughly 96% of them with a count of one. In total, the top ten clones hold 0.13% of the sample. Input material: naive CD4+ T cells sorted from blood. The intended sense of this specimen's cell subset or site label: CD45RA+ positively selected. The receptor source for this set is a man aged 18 to 35 in good health.

The chain joins TRBV7-6 to TRBJ2-3; D gene uncertain. CDR1 and CDR2 from the germline V gene are SGHVS and FNYEAQ. The CDR3 consists of 13 residues. Trimming left V 1 base short and J 6 bases short, with 8 bases between. In DNA, the CDR3 is TGTGCCAGCAGCTTAGTGTGGGCCGATACGCAGTATTTT. Translation: CASSLVWADTQYF.

CDR3 bases: TGTGCCAGCAGTTACTCGGCGGGGGGCCACTCCTACGAGCAGTACTTC. Protein product: CASSYSAGGHSYEQYF. The J gene is TRBJ2-7, the V gene TRBV6-5, with 8 bases that match TRBD2. CDR3 length: 16 residues. V lost 0 bases, J lost 0 bases, and 4 bases stayed unmatched. The germline V gene encodes CDR1 MNHEY and CDR2 SVGAGI.

For the CDR3, the DNA is TGCGCCAGCAGGACAGGGGTTAGAGAAGCGCAGTACTTC. Amino acids: CASRTGVREAQYF. The chain has TRBV5-1 and TRBJ2-7; 8 positions agree with TRBD1. The CDR3 is 13 amino acids. Germline V lookup: CDR1 SGHRS, CDR2 YFSETQ. The trim removed 5 bases at V and 9 bases at J, leaving 10 bases unmatched.

V usage is TRBV5-1 and J usage is TRBJ2-6; 7 bases match TRBD1. With 0 bases clipped from V and 0 bases from J, the junction kept 6 bases outside the gene matches. The CDR3 contains 18 residues. Germline V CDR1 and CDR2: SGHRS, YFSETQ. DNA of the CDR3: TGCGCCAGCAGCTTGGAGGGACAGAGCAACTCTGGGGCCAACGTCCTGACTTTC. This codes for CASSLEGQSNSGANVLTF.